A single sample is the source of the 28 T cell receptor beta chains below, sequenced in a study of blood T cell repertoires in COVID-19. Assay: immunoSEQ multiplex PCR; the TCRdb copy retains only in-frame clones and omits some. The table records over 200,000 clones, roughly 84% of them present only once. Input material: peripheral blood. These receptors all come from a man in his fifties with active or convalescent COVID-19.

The chain employs TRBV5-1 and TRBJ2-2, with D maybe TRBD1 (5 bases). V shed 0 bases and J shed 5 bases, with 17 bases lying between them. CDR1 SGHRS and CDR2 YFSETQ come from the germline V gene. The CDR3 is 17 residues long. CDR3 loop: CASSLAPWGGLTGELFF. For the CDR3, the DNA is TGCGCCAGCAGCTTGGCACCATGGGGCGGATTAACCGGGGAGCTGTTTTTT.

The chain couples TRBV5-1 to TRBJ1-2; 9 bases line up with TRBD1. V was pared by 0 bases and J by 7 bases, with 4 bases of the junction left unmatched. CDR3 size: 14 residues. Germline V gene lookup returns CDR1 SGHRS and CDR2 YFSETQ. Here the CDR3 reads CASSLDRTGAGYTF. CDR3 bases: TGCGCCAGCAGCTTGGATCGGACAGGGGCTGGCTACACCTTC. Drawing the rest from reference TRBV5-1 and TRBJ1-2, the complete variable domain is KAGVTQTPRYLIKTRGQQVTLSCSPISGHRSVSWYQQTPGQGLQFLFEYFSETQRNKGNFPGRFSGRQFSNSRSEMNVSTLELGDSALYLCASSLDRTGAGYTFGSGTRLTVV.

This clone was observed a few times. V usage is TRBV5-5 and J usage is TRBJ1-6; D is undetermined. The CDR3 sequence is 13 residues long. V lost 0 bases, J lost 13 bases, and 11 bases lay in between. Germline CDR1 and CDR2: SGHKS and YYEKEE (reference sequence). CDR3 in DNA: TGTGCCAGCAGCTTGGGCGGACTTCCGCCCCTCCACTTT. Translation: CASSLGGLPPLHF.

The V call is TRBV3-1 (or the pseudogene TRBV3-2), the J call TRBJ1-2; no firm D call. This CDR3 has 15 amino acids. Germline-derived CDR1 and CDR2 are LGHDT and YNNKEL (reference sequence). V was trimmed by 2 bases and J by 8 bases, leaving 18 bases between them. CDR3 nucleotide sequence: TGTGCCAGCAGCCAAAGTTCCTTGACTCTTCGGGGCTACACCTTC. The encoded protein is CASSQSSLTLRGYTF.

This clone was seen a few times. The rearrangement joins TRBV7-2 to TRBJ1-6, with unresolved D. Trimming removed 6 bases from V and 8 bases from J, with 17 bases in between. The CDR3 is 15 residues long. From germline, CDR1 is SGHTA and CDR2 FQGNSA. The CDR3 is CASRLGREGHSPLHF. The CDR3, as DNA: TGTGCCAGCAGGTTGGGGAGGGAAGGGCATTCACCCCTCCACTTT.

J is TRBJ1-1 and V is TRBV6-5, with 8 bases matching TRBD1. V shed 11 bases, J shed 4 bases, and the junction held 9 bases outside the gene matches. Germline V gene sequence: CDR1 MNHEY, CDR2 SVGAGI. This CDR3 region has 13 residues. The CDR3 nucleotides are TGTGCCCCTGACAGGGGAGGAAGCACTGAAGCTTTCTTT. It is translated as CAPDRGGSTEAFF.

This clone occurred once. This chain joins TRBV11-3 and TRBJ1-1; D might be TRBD1 (5 bases). CDR1 is SGHNT and CDR2 is YENEEA in the germline V gene. This CDR3 contains 13 residues. V was shortened by 3 bases and J by 4 bases, with 9 bases between the two germline ends. This chain's CDR3 is CASSFGGGTEAFF. CDR3 DNA sequence: TGTGCCAGCAGCTTCGGGGGGGGCACTGAAGCTTTCTTT.

The chain employs TRBV12-5 and TRBJ1-5, with no clear D. CDR3 length equals 17 residues. Germline-derived CDR1 and CDR2 are LGHNT and FRNRAP. V was pared by 0 bases and J by 0 bases, with 12 bases between. Here the CDR3 reads CASGLVLEANSNQPQHF. The CDR3 DNA sequence: TGTGCTAGTGGTTTGGTACTGGAGGCTAATAGCAATCAGCCCCAGCATTTT.

V usage is TRBV10-3 and J usage is TRBJ1-2; 7 nucleotides match TRBD1. The germline gives CDR1 ENHRY, CDR2 SYGVKD. The CDR3 consists of 12 residues. V shed 11 bases, J shed 2 bases, and the junction held 5 bases outside the gene matches. The DNA for the CDR3 is TGTGCCCTCTGGGACAGAAACTATGGCTACACCTTC. Translated, it gives CALWDRNYGYTF.

This clone has ten or more counts. The V and J genes are TRBV2 and TRBJ1-2; 8 bases are shared with TRBD1. Losses at the gene ends were 3 bases for V and 6 bases for J; bases not matched to a gene: 6. Germline CDR1 reads SNHLY; CDR2 reads FYNNEI. The CDR3 covers 14 residues. CDR3 bases: TGTGCCAGCAGTGATTCAGGGGGCCGAGATGGCTACACCTTC. Translation gives CASSDSGGRDGYTF.

The V and J genes are TRBV7-2 and TRBJ2-3; D uncertain. The CDR3 extends over 14 amino acids. The germline gives CDR1 SGHTA, CDR2 FQGNSA. Trimming removed 5 bases from V and 3 bases from J, with 12 bases in between. The CDR3 DNA reads as TGTGCCAGCAGCACAAACCCCACGACAGATACGCAGTATTTT. Translated, it gives CASSTNPTTDTQYF.

The gene calls are TRBV18 and TRBJ1-3; D gene ambiguous. V was trimmed by 2 bases and J by 0 bases, leaving 8 bases between them. Germline V gene data show CDR1 as KGHSH and CDR2 as LQKENI. The CDR3 contains 15 residues. The CDR3 loop is CASSPRPSSGNTIYF. Here the CDR3 DNA reads TGTGCCAGCTCACCAAGGCCTAGCTCTGGAAACACCATATATTTT.

The rearrangement links TRBV6-6 to TRBJ2-7, with 8 bases aligning to TRBD1. CDR3 size: 15 residues. The germline CDR1 and CDR2 sequences are MNHNY and SVGAGI (reference sequence). After removal of 2 bases from V and 5 bases from J, the junction contained 8 bases not matched to a gene. The CDR3 region has the DNA TGTGCCAGCAGTTACCGAGACAGGGGTGGGGACGAGCAGTACTTC. It encodes CASSYRDRGGDEQYF.

The J gene is TRBJ2-7, the V gene TRBV6-5; 8 positions agree with TRBD2. Germline V gene data show CDR1 as MNHEY and CDR2 as SVGAGI. The CDR3 spans 15 residues. The ends lost 5 bases at V and 4 bases at J; junction bases unmatched: 10. The CDR3 is CASSTSAGGRYEQYF. CDR3 DNA sequence: TGTGCCAGCAGTACGTCTGCGGGGGGCCGGTACGAGCAGTACTTC.

This chain connects TRBV28 to TRBJ1-3, with D uncertain. This CDR3 is 16 amino acids long. CDR1 and CDR2 (germline): MDHEN, SYDVKM. V lost 4 bases and J lost 2, with 15 bases in between. CDR3 region: CASSSATRPAGNTIYF. CDR3 nucleotides: TGTGCCAGCAGTTCGGCGACACGGCCCGCTGGAAACACCATATATTTT. The whole variable domain, filled in from reference TRBV28 and TRBJ1-3, reads DVKVTQSSRYLVKRTGEKVFLECVQDMDHENMFWYRQDPGLGLRLIYFSYDVKMKEKGDIPEGYSVSREKKERFSLILESASTNQTSMYLCASSSATRPAGNTIYFGEGSWLTVV.

This sequence joins TRBV6-6 and TRBJ2-2; the match to TRBD2 covers 7 bases. Per the germline V gene, CDR1 is MNHNY and CDR2 is SVGAGI (reference sequence). CDR3 size: 15 residues. V lost 4 bases and J lost 8; bases outside the gene matches: 10. This CDR3 is CASSSGTTSGGELFF. CDR3 in DNA: TGTGCCAGCAGTTCCGGGACTACCTCGGGGGGGGAGCTGTTTTTT.

The rearrangement uses TRBV15 and TRBJ2-1; TRBD1 is a possible D gene (8 bases). The CDR3 sequence is 15 residues long. Per germline, CDR1 LNHNV and CDR2 YYDKDF (reference sequence). Trimming cost V 3 bases and J 7 bases, with 16 bases left between them. This CDR3 is CATSRQTGGVNEQFF. DNA of the CDR3: TGTGCCACCAGCAGGCAAACAGGGGGGGTTAATGAGCAGTTCTTC.

The chain couples TRBV18 to TRBJ1-1; 7 bases align to TRBD1. The CDR3 has 15 amino acids. Germline CDR1 reads KGHSH; CDR2 reads LQKENI. V shed 3 bases, J shed 5 bases, and the junction held 9 bases outside the gene matches. For the CDR3, the DNA is TGTGCCAGCTCACCTAGACAGGGAGAGGGGACTGAAGCTTTCTTT. Amino acids: CASSPRQGEGTEAFF.

This clone was recorded once. The V and J genes are TRBV19 and TRBJ1-1; 9 positions agree with TRBD1. This CDR3 spans 14 amino acids. V was pared by 5 bases and J by 1 base, with 2 bases of the junction left unmatched. Germline V gene data show CDR1 as LNHDA and CDR2 as SQIVND (reference sequence). CDR3 DNA: TGTGCCAGTAGTTTGGGACAGGGGAACACTGAAGCTTTCTTT. This translates into CASSLGQGNTEAFF. The variable domain in full, completed from reference TRBV19 and TRBJ1-1, reads DGGITQSPKYLFRKEGQNVTLSCEQNLNHDAMYWYRQDPGQGLRLIYYSQIVNDFQKGDIAEGYSVSREKKESFPLTVTSAQKNPTAFYLCASSLGQGNTEAFFGQGTRLTVV.

The V call is TRBV19, the J call TRBJ1-1, with D unresolved. Trimming took 5 bases from V and 4 from J, leaving 8 bases between them. Germline CDR1 is LNHDA and CDR2 is SQIVND (reference sequence). This CDR3 has 12 amino acids. Here the CDR3 DNA reads TGTGCCAGTAGTCGACAACCCACTGAAGCTTTCTTT. It is translated as CASSRQPTEAFF.

The chain is built from TRBV7-9 and TRBJ1-1; D gene unclear. CDR1 and CDR2 from the germline V gene are SEHNR and FQNEAQ (reference sequence). The V and J ends lost 5 bases and 0 bases respectively, with 16 bases between them. The length of the CDR3 is 16 residues. The CDR3 sequence: CASSPPARELNTEAFF. The CDR3 coding sequence is TGTGCCAGCAGCCCCCCCGCGAGGGAATTGAACACTGAAGCTTTCTTT.

The chain combines TRBV28 with TRBJ1-2; D not certain. The V gene's germline CDR1 is MDHEN and CDR2 SYDVKM. This CDR3 contains 12 residues. V was trimmed by 8 bases and J by 2 bases, leaving 9 bases between them. This chain's CDR3 is CASATPNYGYTF. The CDR3 region has the DNA TGTGCCAGCGCGACACCAAACTATGGCTACACCTTC.

The chain is built from TRBV5-4 and TRBJ1-1, with D uncertain. The germline V gene encodes CDR1 SGHNT and CDR2 YYREEE (reference sequence). The V and J ends lost 1 base and 1 base respectively, with 8 bases between them. CDR3 length: 14 amino acids. The CDR3 reads CASSLIGANTEAFF. The CDR3 nucleotides are TGTGCCAGCAGCTTGATCGGAGCGAACACTGAAGCTTTCTTT.

The CDR3 region is CSVEDSRRFYGYTF. The CDR3 DNA sequence: TGCAGCGTTGAAGATTCCCGGAGGTTCTATGGCTACACCTTC. V usage is TRBV29-1 and J usage is TRBJ1-2; D is unclear. CDR1 is SQVTM, CDR2 ANQGSEA, per germline. V lost 0 bases, J lost 4 bases, and 12 bases lay in between. The CDR3 runs 14 residues.

The rearrangement uses TRBV18 and TRBJ1-5; D possibly corresponds to TRBD1 (5 bases). The CDR3 spans 15 residues. V lost 1 base, J lost 2 bases, and 9 bases lay in between. The V gene's germline CDR1 is KGHSH and CDR2 LQKENI. In DNA, the CDR3 is TGTGCCAGCTCACCACGGGGGGAGGGCAATCAGCCCCAGCATTTT. Protein: CASSPRGEGNQPQHF.

This clone was seen a single time. V is TRBV6-1 and J is TRBJ2-1; 10 bases match TRBD2. This CDR3 has 18 amino acids. Germline CDR1 and CDR2: MNHNS and SASEGT. The ends lost 2 bases at V and 2 bases at J; junction bases unmatched: 9. CDR3: CASSEKRGGVLPYNEQFF. DNA of the CDR3: TGTGCCAGCAGTGAAAAGCGGGGGGGCGTACTGCCCTACAATGAGCAGTTCTTC.

In its sample, this clone was seen once. The gene calls are TRBV7-2 and TRBJ1-1, with D possibly matching TRBD1 (5 bases). The V and J ends lost 3 bases and 4 bases respectively, with 15 bases between them. The CDR3 contains 15 residues. Looked up from germline, CDR1 is SGHTA and CDR2 is FQGNSA. CDR3 coding DNA: TGTGCCAGCAGCTTGTACGCCCCAAGGGGCACTGAAGCTTTCTTT. Translated: CASSLYAPRGTEAFF.

J is TRBJ2-3 and V is TRBV5-1; D might be TRBD1 (6 bases). The CDR3 consists of 15 residues. Trimming took off 4 bases at V and 2 bases at J, with 14 bases between the two ends. The germline V gene encodes CDR1 SGHRS and CDR2 YFSETQ. CDR3 protein: CASSPTGIYTDTQYF. In nucleotides, the CDR3 is TGCGCCAGCAGCCCAACAGGGATATACACAGATACGCAGTATTTT.